This T cell receptor beta chain was documented in a study of cytotoxic CD8 clonotypes in ibrutinib-treated CLL. This clone was recorded a few times. The assay was immunoSEQ multiplex PCR, and TCRdb's table has in-frame clones only and misses some. The table includes 300,000 to 350,000 clones, around four fifths detected once. V lost 4 bases to trimming and J lost 4 bases, with 8 bases between them. The CDR3 runs to 13 residues. Germline V lookup: CDR1 MGHDK, CDR2 SYGVNS. The chain joins TRBV25-1 to TRBJ1-5; D is perhaps TRBD1 (6 bases). This sequence was found in a human donor with chronic lymphocytic leukemia. Sequenced material: PBMCs, taken before ibrutinib treatment. CDR3 DNA: TGTGCCAGCAGTGCAACAGGGAATCAGCCCCAGCATTTT. Translation gives CASSATGNQPQHF.